The T cell receptor beta chain described here comes from a study of T cell clones after liver transplantation. Study-level background: Liver transplant recipients had immunosuppression withdrawal attempted within 2 years. HCV positivity affected three of eight recipients; the rest lacked autoimmune or viral indications.

The CDR3 is 13 amino acids. Trimming stripped 0 bases from V and 7 bases from J, with 10 bases between. Germline V gives CDR1 LGHNA, CDR2 YNFKEQ. TCRdb's table, derived via immunoSEQ multiplex PCR, lists solely in-frame clones and lacks some. The sample lists over 50,000 clones, about 88% occurring once. This clone was seen a handful of times. The material sequenced was CD4+ T cells from blood, taken before liver transplant. The chain recombines TRBV4-2 with TRBJ2-7; no reliable D call. The TCR comes from a human donor who received a liver transplant. The CDR3 sequence: CASSQDIRREQYF. For the CDR3, the DNA is TGTGCCAGCAGCCAAGATATACGTAGGGAGCAGTACTTC.